The text below deals with one T cell receptor beta chain. Its matching antigen is unknown. From the 120-subject validation cohort, which was separate from the roughly 670-subject first cohort, the donors were drawn. These data belong to a study of cytomegalovirus exposure and HLA in healthy donors. The germline gives CDR1 SGHAT, CDR2 FQNNGV. Trimming removed 0 bases from V and 6 bases from J; junction bases left unmatched: 6. CDR3 length equals 16 residues. General study points: Cytomegalovirus-associated status was assigned to about 160 TCR beta chains. In the 100 to 150 validation repertoires, about 94% of cluster scores exceeded 0, per a later analysis. Reported performance of the classifier showed diagnosis of cytomegalovirus status with high specificity and sensitivity.

The assay was immunoSEQ multiplex PCR, and TCRdb's table has in-frame clones only and misses some. The sample contains about 79,000 clones, 93% of which appear only once. Sample: PBMCs. The sequence came from a woman in her 30s in good health and CMV-seronegative. This chain links TRBV11-2 with TRBJ2-1; the match to TRBD2 covers 9 bases. The CDR3 DNA follows: TGTGCCAGCAGCTTAGATCCTAGCGGGGCCGTCAATGAGCAGTTCTTC. As protein: CASSLDPSGAVNEQFF.